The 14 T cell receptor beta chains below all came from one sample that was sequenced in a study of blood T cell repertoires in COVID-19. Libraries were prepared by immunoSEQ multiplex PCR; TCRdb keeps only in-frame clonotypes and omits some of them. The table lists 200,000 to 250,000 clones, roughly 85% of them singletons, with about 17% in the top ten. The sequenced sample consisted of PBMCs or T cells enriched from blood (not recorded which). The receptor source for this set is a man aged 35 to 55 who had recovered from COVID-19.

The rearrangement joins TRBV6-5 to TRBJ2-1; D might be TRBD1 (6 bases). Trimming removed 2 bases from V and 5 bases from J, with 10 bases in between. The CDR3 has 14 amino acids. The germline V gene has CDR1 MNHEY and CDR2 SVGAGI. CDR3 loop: CASSYRDMNNEQFF. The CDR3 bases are TGTGCCAGCAGTTACAGGGACATGAACAATGAGCAGTTCTTC.

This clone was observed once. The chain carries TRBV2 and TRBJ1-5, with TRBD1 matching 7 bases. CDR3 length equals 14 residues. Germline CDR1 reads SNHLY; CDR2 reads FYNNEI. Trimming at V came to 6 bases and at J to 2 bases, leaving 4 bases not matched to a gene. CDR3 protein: CASRSGQGNQPQHF. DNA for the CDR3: TGTGCCAGCAGATCTGGACAGGGCAATCAGCCCCAGCATTTT.

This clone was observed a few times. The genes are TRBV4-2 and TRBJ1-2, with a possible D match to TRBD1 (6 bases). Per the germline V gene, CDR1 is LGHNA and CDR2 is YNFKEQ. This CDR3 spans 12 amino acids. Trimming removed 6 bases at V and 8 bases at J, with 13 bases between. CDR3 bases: TGTGCCAGCAGTCCGACGGGACACGGCTACACCTTC. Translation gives CASSPTGHGYTF.

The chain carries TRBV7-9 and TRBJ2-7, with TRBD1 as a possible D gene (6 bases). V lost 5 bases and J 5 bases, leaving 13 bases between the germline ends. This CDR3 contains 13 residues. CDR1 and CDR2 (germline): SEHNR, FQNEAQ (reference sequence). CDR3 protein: CASSQQGFDEQYF. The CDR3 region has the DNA TGTGCCAGCAGCCAACAGGGTTTCGACGAGCAGTACTTC.

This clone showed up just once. The CDR3 nucleotides read TGTGCCATCTCCAAAACAGGGGGGAATAGGGTTGGCTACGAGCAGTACTTC. This sequence encodes CAISKTGGNRVGYEQYF. This rearrangement joins TRBV10-3 to TRBJ2-7; 8 bases match TRBD1. Germline CDR1 ENHRY, CDR2 SYGVKD. Losses at the gene ends were 8 bases for V and 3 bases for J; bases not matched to a gene: 18. This CDR3 contains 17 residues.

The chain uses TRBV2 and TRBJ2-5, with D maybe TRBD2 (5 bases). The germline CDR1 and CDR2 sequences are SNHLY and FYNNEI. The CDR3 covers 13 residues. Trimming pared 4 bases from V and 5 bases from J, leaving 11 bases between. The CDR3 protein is CASSVFRGETQYF. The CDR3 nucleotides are TGTGCCAGCAGTGTATTTCGGGGTGAGACCCAGTACTTC.

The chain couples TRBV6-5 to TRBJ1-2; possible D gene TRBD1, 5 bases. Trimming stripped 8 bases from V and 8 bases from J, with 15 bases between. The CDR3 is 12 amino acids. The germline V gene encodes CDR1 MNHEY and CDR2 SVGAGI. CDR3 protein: CASRGQSRGYTF. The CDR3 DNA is TGTGCCAGCCGAGGACAATCGAGGGGCTACACCTTC.

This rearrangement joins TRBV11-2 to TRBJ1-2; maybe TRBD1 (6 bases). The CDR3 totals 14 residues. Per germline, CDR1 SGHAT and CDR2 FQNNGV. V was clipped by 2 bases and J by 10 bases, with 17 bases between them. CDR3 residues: CASSLFRTDSDYTF. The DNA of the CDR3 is TGTGCCAGCAGCTTATTTAGGACAGATTCCGACTACACCTTC.

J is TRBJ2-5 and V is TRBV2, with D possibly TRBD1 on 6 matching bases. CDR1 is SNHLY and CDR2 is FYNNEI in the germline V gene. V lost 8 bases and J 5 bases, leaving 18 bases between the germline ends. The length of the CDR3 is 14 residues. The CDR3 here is CASGDTDPRETQYF. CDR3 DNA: TGTGCCAGCGGGGACACAGATCCGAGGGAGACCCAGTACTTC.

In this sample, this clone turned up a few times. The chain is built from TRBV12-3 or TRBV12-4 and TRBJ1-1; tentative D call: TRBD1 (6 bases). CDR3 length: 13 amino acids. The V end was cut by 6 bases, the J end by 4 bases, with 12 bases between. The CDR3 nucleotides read TGTGCCAGCAGGCTAGGGGGTCGCACTGAAGCTTTCTTT. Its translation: CASRLGGRTEAFF.

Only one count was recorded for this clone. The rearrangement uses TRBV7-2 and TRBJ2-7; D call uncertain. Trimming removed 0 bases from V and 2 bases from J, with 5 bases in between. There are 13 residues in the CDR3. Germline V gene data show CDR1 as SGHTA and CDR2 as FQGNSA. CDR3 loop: CASSLARTYEQYF. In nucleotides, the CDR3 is TGTGCCAGCAGCTTAGCCAGAACCTACGAGCAGTACTTC.

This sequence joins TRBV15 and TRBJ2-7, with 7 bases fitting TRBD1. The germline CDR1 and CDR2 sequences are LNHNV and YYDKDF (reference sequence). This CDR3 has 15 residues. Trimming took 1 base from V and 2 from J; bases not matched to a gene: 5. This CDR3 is CATSRAPTGTYEQYF. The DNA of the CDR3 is TGTGCCACCAGCAGAGCACCGACAGGGACCTACGAGCAGTACTTC.

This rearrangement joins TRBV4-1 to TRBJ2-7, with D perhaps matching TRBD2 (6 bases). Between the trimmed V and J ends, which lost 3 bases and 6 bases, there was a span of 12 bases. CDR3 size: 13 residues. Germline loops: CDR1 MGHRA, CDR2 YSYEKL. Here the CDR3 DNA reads TGCGCCAGCAGCCAGGGGGAGGAGGTCGAGCAGTACTTC. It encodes CASSQGEEVEQYF.

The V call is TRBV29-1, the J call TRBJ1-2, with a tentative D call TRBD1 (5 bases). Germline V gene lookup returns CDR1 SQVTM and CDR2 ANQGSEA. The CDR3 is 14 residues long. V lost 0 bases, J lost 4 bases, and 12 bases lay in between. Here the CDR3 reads CSVEDLGQGYGYTF. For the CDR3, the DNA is TGCAGCGTTGAAGATCTTGGTCAGGGCTATGGCTACACCTTC.